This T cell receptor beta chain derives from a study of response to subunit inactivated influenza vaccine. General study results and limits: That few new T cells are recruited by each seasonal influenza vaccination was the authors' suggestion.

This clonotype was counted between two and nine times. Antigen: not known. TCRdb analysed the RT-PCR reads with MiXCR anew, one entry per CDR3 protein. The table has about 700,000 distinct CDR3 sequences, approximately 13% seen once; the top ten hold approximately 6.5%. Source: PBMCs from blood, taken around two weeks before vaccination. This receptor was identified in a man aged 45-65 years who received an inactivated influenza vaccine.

CDR3 in DNA: TGTGCCAGCAGGACGGAGGGGGCGGTAAGTTCTGAAGCTTTCTTT. Its protein is CASRTEGAVSSEAFF. The J gene is TRBJ1-1, the V gene TRBV2, with 7 bases matching TRBD1. Per germline, CDR1 SNHLY and CDR2 FYNNEI. CDR3 length: 15 amino acids. Trimming at V came to 6 bases and at J to 6 bases, leaving 13 bases not matched to a gene.